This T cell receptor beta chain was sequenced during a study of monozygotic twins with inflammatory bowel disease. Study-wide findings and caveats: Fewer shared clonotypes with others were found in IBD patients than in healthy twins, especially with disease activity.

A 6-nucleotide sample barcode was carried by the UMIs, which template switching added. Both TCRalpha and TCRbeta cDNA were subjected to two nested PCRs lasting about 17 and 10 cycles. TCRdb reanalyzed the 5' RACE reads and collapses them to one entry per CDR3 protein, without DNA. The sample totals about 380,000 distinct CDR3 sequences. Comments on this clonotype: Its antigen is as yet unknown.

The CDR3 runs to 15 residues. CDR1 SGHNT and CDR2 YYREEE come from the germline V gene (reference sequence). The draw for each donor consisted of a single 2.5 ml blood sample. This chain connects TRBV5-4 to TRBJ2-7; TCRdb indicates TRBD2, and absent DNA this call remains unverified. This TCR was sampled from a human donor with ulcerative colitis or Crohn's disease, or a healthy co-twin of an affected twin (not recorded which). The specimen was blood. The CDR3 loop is CASSLAIGPSGEQYF.